These 16 T cell receptor beta chains were sequenced from one sample in a study of T cells after yellow fever vaccination. TCRdb independently ran MiXCR on the 5' RACE reads; one entry per CDR3 protein. The sample carries roughly 65,000 distinct CDR3 sequences, around 5% recorded once. The specimen comprised CD4+ T cells sorted from PBMCs, sampled about 2 weeks after the first yellow fever vaccination. Every receptor here comes from a man aged 18 to 30 who received the YFV17D yellow fever vaccine.

This clonotype was recorded at least ten times. The V and J genes are TRBV5-1 and TRBJ2-7; 7 bases agree with TRBD2. CDR1 and CDR2 (germline): SGHRS, YFSETQ. V gave up 7 bases and J gave up 1 base; unmatched junction bases: 8. This CDR3 is 14 amino acids long. The CDR3 reads CASARGLDSYEQYF. DNA of the CDR3: TGCGCCAGCGCGAGAGGACTAGATTCCTACGAGCAGTACTTC.

This clonotype was detected ten times or more. The V gene is TRBV10-3, the J gene TRBJ2-1; TRBD2 matches 9 bases. The V gene's germline CDR1 is ENHRY and CDR2 SYGVKD. The CDR3 has 14 residues. Trimming cost V 11 bases and J 1 base; bases outside gene matches: 6. As DNA, the CDR3 is TGTGCCTCACGACTAGCGGATTCCTACAATGAGCAGTTCTTC. Its protein product is CASRLADSYNEQFF.

This clonotype was recorded many times. CDR3 in DNA: TGTGCCAGCAGCTTGGAAGCCGGTTCCTATGGCTACACCTTC. Encoded protein: CASSLEAGSYGYTF. This rearrangement joins TRBV5-4 to TRBJ1-2; D is unresolved. CDR1 and CDR2 (germline): SGHNT, YYREEE (reference sequence). The CDR3 is 14 residues long. The ends were cut back, 0 bases at V and 4 bases at J, with 10 bases in the middle.

This clonotype was seen ten or more times. The chain has TRBV11-1 and TRBJ2-7; 8 bases align to TRBD1. The CDR3 length is 17 residues. CDR1 is SGHAT, CDR2 FQDESV, per germline (reference sequence). The V gene end was trimmed by 1 base and the J gene end by 2 bases; junction bases not matched to a gene: 10. CDR3 DNA: TGTGCCAGCAGCTTAGGCCATCCGGGACAGGCCGCCTACGAGCAGTACTTC. This gives the protein CASSLGHPGQAAYEQYF.

The table lists this clonotype with many counts. This chain joins TRBV7-9 and TRBJ2-3; the D gene could be TRBD1 or TRBD2 (5 bases each). Trimming stripped 2 bases from V and 1 base from J, with 7 bases between. The length of the CDR3 is 14 residues. The V gene's germline CDR1 is SEHNR and CDR2 FQNEAQ (reference sequence). CDR3 DNA: TGTGCCAGCAGCTTAATGGGGGGCACAGATACGCAGTATTTT. Its translation is CASSLMGGTDTQYF.

This clonotype was detected ten times or more. The chain joins TRBV5-6 to TRBJ2-3, with D maybe TRBD2 (5 bases). Germline CDR1 and CDR2: SGHDT and YYEEEE. Between the trimmed V and J ends, which lost 3 bases and 1 base, there was a span of 9 bases. This CDR3 comprises 14 residues. The CDR3 sequence is CASSSVRGTDTQYF. CDR3 sequence (DNA): TGTGCCAGCAGCTCGGTGCGGGGCACAGATACGCAGTATTTT.

There are many counts of this clonotype. V gene TRBV4-3 combines with J gene TRBJ2-5; D gene uncertain. Per germline, CDR1 LGHNA and CDR2 YSLEER. Trimming took off 0 bases at V and 3 bases at J, with 11 bases between the two ends. The CDR3 covers 15 residues. CDR3 sequence (DNA): TGCGCCAGCAGCCAAGATTGGAGAAGGGAAGAGACCCAGTACTTC. This codes for CASSQDWRREETQYF.

This rearrangement joins TRBV28 to TRBJ2-7; the D gene could be TRBD1 or TRBD2 (5 bases each). The CDR3 is 13 amino acids. V was clipped by 6 bases and J by 7 bases, with 16 bases between them. CDR1 and CDR2 (germline): MDHEN, SYDVKM. CDR3 sequence: CASSSSSGREQYV. CDR3 in DNA: TGTGCCAGCAGCTCCTCGTCAGGGAGAGAGCAGTACGTC.

This clonotype was detected a few times. V and J are TRBV7-2 and TRBJ1-1; no firm D call. Between the trimmed V and J ends, which lost 5 bases and 1 base, there was a span of 8 bases. Germline CDR1 SGHTA, CDR2 FQGNSA. This CDR3 spans 13 amino acids. CDR3 region: CASSDQRNTEAFF. Here the CDR3 DNA reads TGTGCCAGCAGCGATCAGAGGAACACTGAAGCTTTCTTT.

Concerning this clonotype itself: This sequence may be a read error, since a much larger clone differs from it by one base. The V gene is TRBV3-1, the J gene TRBJ2-2; weak D call: TRBD1 (6 bases). CDR3 size: 17 residues. Germline assignment: CDR1 LGHDT and CDR2 YNNKEL (reference sequence). CDR3 residues: CASCQPTGSANTGELFF. CDR3 bases: TGTGCCAGCTGCCAACCGACAGGATCGGCGAACACCGGGGAGCTGTTTTTT.

Many counts were recorded for this clonotype. This chain connects TRBV27 to TRBJ1-1; D not resolved. The CDR3 is 13 residues long. Germline CDR1 is MNHEY and CDR2 is SMNVEV (reference sequence). Trimming pared 9 bases from V and 0 bases from J, leaving 11 bases between. CDR3 in amino acids: CASYRSLNTEAFF. In DNA, the CDR3 is TGTGCCAGTTACAGATCTCTGAACACTGAAGCTTTCTTT.

This clonotype was seen repeatedly, ten times or more. This chain uses TRBV27 with TRBJ1-1, with D tentatively TRBD1 (5 bases). The CDR3 runs to 14 residues. The ends were cut back, 7 bases at V and 0 bases at J, with 12 bases in the middle. Per germline, CDR1 MNHEY and CDR2 SMNVEV (reference sequence). CDR3 protein: CASTTWGVNTEAFF. CDR3 nucleotides: TGTGCCAGCACCACCTGGGGGGTGAACACTGAAGCTTTCTTT.

This rearrangement joins TRBV5-4 to TRBJ1-5; D is unclear. CDR3 length: 13 amino acids. Looked up from germline, CDR1 is SGHNT and CDR2 is YYREEE (reference sequence). With 0 bases removed from V and 7 bases from J, the gap between germline ends came to 8 bases. The CDR3 spells CASSLGGGQPQHF. DNA for the CDR3: TGTGCCAGCAGCTTGGGGGGTGGGCAGCCCCAGCATTTT.

Ten or more counts support this clonotype. The chain employs TRBV7-2 and TRBJ2-1; 10 bases are a match to TRBD2. The CDR3 covers 17 residues. The ends lost 2 bases at V and 4 bases at J; junction bases unmatched: 8. Germline CDR1 and CDR2: SGHTA and FQGNSA. The CDR3 nucleotides are TGTGCCAGCAGCTTACTCCGGAGTAGCGGGAGGTACAATGAGCAGTTCTTC. Translating it yields CASSLLRSSGRYNEQFF.

This clonotype was recorded at least ten times. The chain employs TRBV12-3 or TRBV12-4 and TRBJ2-3; D may be TRBD1 or TRBD2 (6 bases each). V was pared by 4 bases and J by 0 bases, with 14 bases between. CDR3 size: 16 residues. CDR3 DNA: TGTGCCAGCAGTTGGAACGGGGGCTCTAGCACAGATACGCAGTATTTT. As protein: CASSWNGGSSTDTQYF.

As to this clonotype: Being one base from a much bigger clone, this may be a read error. The CDR3 spells CSSSFSGTVTGELFF. The CDR3 DNA reads TGCTCCAGCAGCTTTTCCGGGACAGTTACCGGGGAGCTGTTTTTT. The chain combines TRBV5-1 with TRBJ2-2, with 7 bases lining up with TRBD1. Germline V gene data show CDR1 as SGHRS and CDR2 as YFSETQ. The CDR3 is 15 amino acids.